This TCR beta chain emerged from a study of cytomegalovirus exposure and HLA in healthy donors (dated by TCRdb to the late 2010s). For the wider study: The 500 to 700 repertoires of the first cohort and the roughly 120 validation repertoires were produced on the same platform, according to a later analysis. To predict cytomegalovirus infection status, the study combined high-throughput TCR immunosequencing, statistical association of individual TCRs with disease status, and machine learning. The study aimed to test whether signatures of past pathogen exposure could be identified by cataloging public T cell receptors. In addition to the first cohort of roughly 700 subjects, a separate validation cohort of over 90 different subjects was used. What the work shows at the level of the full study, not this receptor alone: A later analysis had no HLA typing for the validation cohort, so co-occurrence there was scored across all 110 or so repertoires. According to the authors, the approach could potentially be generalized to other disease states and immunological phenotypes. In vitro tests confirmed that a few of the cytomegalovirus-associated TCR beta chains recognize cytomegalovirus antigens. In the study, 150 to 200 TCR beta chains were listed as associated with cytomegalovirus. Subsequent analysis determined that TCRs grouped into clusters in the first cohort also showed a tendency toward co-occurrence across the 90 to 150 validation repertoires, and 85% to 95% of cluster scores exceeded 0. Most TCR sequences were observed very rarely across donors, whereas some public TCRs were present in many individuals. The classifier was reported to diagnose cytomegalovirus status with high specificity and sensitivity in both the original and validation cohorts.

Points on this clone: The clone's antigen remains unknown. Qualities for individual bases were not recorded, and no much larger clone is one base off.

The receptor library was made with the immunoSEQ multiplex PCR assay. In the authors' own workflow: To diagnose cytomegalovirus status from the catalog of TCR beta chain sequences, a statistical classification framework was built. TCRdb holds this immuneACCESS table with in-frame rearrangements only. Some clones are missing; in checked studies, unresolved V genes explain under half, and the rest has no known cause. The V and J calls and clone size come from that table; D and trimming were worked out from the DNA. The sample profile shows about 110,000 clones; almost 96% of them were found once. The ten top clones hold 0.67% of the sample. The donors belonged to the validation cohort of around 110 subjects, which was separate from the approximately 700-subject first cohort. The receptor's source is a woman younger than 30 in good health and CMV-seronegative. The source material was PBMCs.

This receptor carries the CDR3 CASSAGGGGETGGAEQYF. The DNA sequence is given as TGTGCCAGCAGCGCGGGGGGGGGAGGCGAGACAGGGGGCGCCGAGCAGTACTTC. Here the chain combines TRBV9 and TRBJ2-7, with 10 bases matching TRBD1. The CDR3 holds 18 amino acids from the cysteine to the phenylalanine. Only CDR3 DNA is held: 54 bases, read in frame from base 1. The germline V gene gives CDR1 as SGDLS and CDR2 as YYNGEE. V is pruned by 3 bases and J by 6 bases, leaving 18 bases of the junction without a gene match.